This T cell receptor (beta chain) was sequenced for a study of T cell responses to AZD1222 COVID-19 vaccine. TCRdb keeps only in-frame clones here, not all; method: immunoSEQ multiplex PCR. The sample holds roughly 170,000 clones, around 90% seen once. Study-wide findings and caveats: Repertoires were obtained only post-peak T cell response. Spike was spanned by vaccine-associated CD4 TCRs, with dominance at 160-218 and 743-854. At baseline, just 5 or 6 AZD1222 recipients tested seropositive. Two AZD1222 doses significantly raised spike-specific TCR breadth and depth over controls.

A word on this clone: Antigen unknown.

The source was peripheral blood, collected on day 0 of AZD1222 vaccination. The source of this sequence is an adult in good health.

The CDR3, as DNA: TGTGCCAGCAGGCCGGGACTAGCGGTCCACGAGCAGTACTTC. This encodes CASRPGLAVHEQYF. The V gene is TRBV6-5, the J gene TRBJ2-7, with TRBD2 matching 11 bases. Germline CDR1 is MNHEY and CDR2 is SVGAGI. Germline trimming cut 6 bases from V and 5 bases from J; bases unmatched to any gene: 6. The CDR3 totals 14 residues.